This TCR beta chain was captured by sequencing in a study of T cell changes during pregnancy in multiple sclerosis. V shed 4 bases, J shed 1 base, and the junction held 1 base outside the gene matches. The CDR3 contains 13 residues. From germline, CDR1 is SGHNT and CDR2 YYREEE (reference sequence). Sequenced by immunoSEQ multiplex PCR; TCRdb stores in-frame clones only, minus some. The sample consists of some 67,000 clones, about 92% of them appearing once. The specimen was peripheral blood, collected after pregnancy. The origin of this receptor is a female donor with multiple sclerosis, enrolled in a pregnancy study. J is TRBJ1-1 and V is TRBV5-4; 7 bases are a match to TRBD1. DNA for the CDR3: TGTGCCAGCAGCGGGGACAGGAACACTGAAGCTTTCTTT. Translated: CASSGDRNTEAFF.